This TCR beta chain was identified in a study of cytomegalovirus exposure and HLA in healthy donors. Study results and limitations: A later analysis found first-cohort TCR clusters tended to co-occur in the 90 to 150 validation repertoires.

Separate from the approximately 670-subject first cohort was the roughly 120-subject validation cohort, to which the donors belonged. Some clones are missing from TCRdb's copy, which holds only in-frame ones; the method was immunoSEQ multiplex PCR. Here the sample spans 71,000 or so clones, over 90% being singletons. Comment on this clone: Its specificity is not known.

This TCR came from a woman under 30 in good health and CMV-seronegative. The sequenced material came from PBMCs.

The CDR3 DNA reads TGTGCCAGCGGGGACTTCAATAGCAATCAGCCCCAGCATTTT. Its protein is CASGDFNSNQPQHF. V is TRBV6-5 and J is TRBJ1-5, with D perhaps matching TRBD1 (5 bases). CDR3 length: 14 amino acids. The germline CDR1 and CDR2 sequences are MNHEY and SVGAGI. The V and J ends lost 8 bases and 0 bases respectively, with 11 bases between them.